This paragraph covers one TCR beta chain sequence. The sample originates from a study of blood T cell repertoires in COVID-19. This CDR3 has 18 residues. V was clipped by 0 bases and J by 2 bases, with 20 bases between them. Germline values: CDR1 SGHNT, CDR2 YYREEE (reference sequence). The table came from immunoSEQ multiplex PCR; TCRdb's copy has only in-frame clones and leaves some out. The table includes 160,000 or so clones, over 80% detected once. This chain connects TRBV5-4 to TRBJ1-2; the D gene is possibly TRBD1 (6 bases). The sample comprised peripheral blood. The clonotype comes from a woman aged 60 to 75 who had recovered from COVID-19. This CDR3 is CASSLAFSSPGVNYGYTF. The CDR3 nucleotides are TGTGCCAGCAGCTTGGCCTTCTCTTCCCCAGGGGTAAACTATGGCTACACCTTC.